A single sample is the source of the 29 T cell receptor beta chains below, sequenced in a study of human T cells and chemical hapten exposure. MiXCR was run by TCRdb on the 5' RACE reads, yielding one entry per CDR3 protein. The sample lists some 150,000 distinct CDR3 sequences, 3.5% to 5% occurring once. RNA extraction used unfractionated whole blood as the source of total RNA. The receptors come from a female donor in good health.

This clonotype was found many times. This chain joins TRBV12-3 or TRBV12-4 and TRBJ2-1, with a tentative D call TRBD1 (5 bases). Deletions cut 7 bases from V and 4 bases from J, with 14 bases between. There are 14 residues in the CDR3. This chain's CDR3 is CASTTQETYNEQFF. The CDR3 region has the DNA TGTGCCAGCACCACACAGGAGACTTACAATGAGCAGTTCTTC.

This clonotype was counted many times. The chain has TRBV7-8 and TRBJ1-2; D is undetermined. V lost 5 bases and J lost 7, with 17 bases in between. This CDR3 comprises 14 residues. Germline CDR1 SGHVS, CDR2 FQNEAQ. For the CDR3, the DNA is TGTGCCAGCAGCCCAAGTATTTGTTTTGCTGGCTACACCTTC. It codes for CASSPSICFAGYTF.

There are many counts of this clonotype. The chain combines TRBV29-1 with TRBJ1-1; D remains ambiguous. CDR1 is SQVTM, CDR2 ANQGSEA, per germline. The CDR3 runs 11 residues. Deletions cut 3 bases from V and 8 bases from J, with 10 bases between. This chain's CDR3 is CSVDPDLEAFF. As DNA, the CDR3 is TGCAGCGTTGACCCCGACTTGGAAGCTTTCTTT. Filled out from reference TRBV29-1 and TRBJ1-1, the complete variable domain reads SAVISQKPSRDICQRGTSLTIQCQVDSQVTMMFWYRQQPGQSLTLIATANQGSEATYESGFVIDKFPISRPNLTFSTLTVSNMSPEDSSIYLCSVDPDLEAFFGQGTRLTVV.

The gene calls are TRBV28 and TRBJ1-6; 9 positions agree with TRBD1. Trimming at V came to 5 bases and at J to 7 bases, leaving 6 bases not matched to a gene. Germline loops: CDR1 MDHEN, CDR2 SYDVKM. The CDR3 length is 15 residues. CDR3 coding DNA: TGTGCCAGCAGTCTACAGGGGGCAAGGAATTCACCCCTCCACTTT. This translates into CASSLQGARNSPLHF.

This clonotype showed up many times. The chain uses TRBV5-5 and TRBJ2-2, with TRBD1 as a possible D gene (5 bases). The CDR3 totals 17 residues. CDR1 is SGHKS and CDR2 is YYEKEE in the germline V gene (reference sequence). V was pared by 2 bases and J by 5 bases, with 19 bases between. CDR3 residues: CASSLRLGQAVTGELFF. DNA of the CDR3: TGTGCCAGCAGCTTAAGGTTGGGGCAGGCCGTGACCGGGGAGCTGTTTTTT.

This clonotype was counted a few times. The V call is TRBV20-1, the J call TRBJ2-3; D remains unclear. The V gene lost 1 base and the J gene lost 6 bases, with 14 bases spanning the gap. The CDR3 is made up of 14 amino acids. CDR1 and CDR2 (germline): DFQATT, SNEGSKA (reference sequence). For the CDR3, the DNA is TGCAGTGCTAGAGTCCCCGGGCGTCCGGATACGCAGTATTTT. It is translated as CSARVPGRPDTQYF.

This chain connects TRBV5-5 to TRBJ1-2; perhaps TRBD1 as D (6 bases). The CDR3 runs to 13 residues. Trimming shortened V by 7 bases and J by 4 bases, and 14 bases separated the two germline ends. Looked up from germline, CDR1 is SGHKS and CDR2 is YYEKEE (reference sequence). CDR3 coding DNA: TGTGCCAGCGCTGTACAGGGTACCTATGGCTACACCTTC. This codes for CASAVQGTYGYTF.

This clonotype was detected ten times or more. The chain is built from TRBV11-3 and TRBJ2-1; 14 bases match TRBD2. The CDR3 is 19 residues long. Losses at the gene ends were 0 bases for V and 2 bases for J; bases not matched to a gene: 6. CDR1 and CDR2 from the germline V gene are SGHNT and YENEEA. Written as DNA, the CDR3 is TGTGCCAGCAGCTTAGATTTGGGGACTAGCGGGGGAGCCTACAATGAGCAGTTCTTC. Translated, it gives CASSLDLGTSGGAYNEQFF. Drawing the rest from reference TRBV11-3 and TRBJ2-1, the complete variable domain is EAGVVQSPRYKIIEKKQPVAFWCNPISGHNTLYWYLQNLGQGPELLIRYENEEAVDDSQLPKDRFSAERLKGVDSTLKIQPAELGDSAVYLCASSLDLGTSGGAYNEQFFGPGTRLTVL.

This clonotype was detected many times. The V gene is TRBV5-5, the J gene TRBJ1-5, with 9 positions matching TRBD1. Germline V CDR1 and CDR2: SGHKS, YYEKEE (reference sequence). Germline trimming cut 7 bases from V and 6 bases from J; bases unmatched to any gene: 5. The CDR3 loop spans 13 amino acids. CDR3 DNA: TGTGCCAGCTCCGGGACAGGGCTTCAGCCCCAGCATTTT. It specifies CASSGTGLQPQHF.

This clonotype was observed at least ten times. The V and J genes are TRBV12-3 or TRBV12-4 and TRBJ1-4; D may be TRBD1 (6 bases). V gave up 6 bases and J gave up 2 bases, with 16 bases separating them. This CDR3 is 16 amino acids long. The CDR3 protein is CASSPMGTLTNEKLFF. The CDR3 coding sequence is TGTGCCAGCAGCCCAATGGGGACACTTACTAATGAAAAACTGTTTTTT.

DNA of the CDR3: TGTGCCAGCTCAGCGGGGGGCTACAACACTGAAGCTTTCTTT. Its translation: CASSAGGYNTEAFF. The chain joins TRBV7-3 to TRBJ1-1, with D possibly TRBD1 on 6 matching bases. There are 14 residues in the CDR3. CDR1 SGHTA and CDR2 FQGTGA come from the germline V gene. Trimming took 8 bases from V and 2 from J, leaving 15 bases between them. Drawing the rest from reference TRBV7-3 and TRBJ1-1, the complete variable domain is GAGVSQTPSNKVTEKGKYVELRCDPISGHTALYWYRQSLGQGPEFLIYFQGTGAADDSGLPNDRFFAVRPEGSVSTLKIQRTERGDSAVYLCASSAGGYNTEAFFGQGTRLTVV.

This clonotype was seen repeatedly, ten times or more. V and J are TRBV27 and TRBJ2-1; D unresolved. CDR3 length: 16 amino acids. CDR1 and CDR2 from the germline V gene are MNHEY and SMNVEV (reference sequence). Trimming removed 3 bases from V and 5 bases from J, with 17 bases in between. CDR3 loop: CASSFNFHTRNNEQFF. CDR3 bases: TGTGCCAGCAGTTTCAATTTTCACACGAGGAACAATGAGCAGTTCTTC.

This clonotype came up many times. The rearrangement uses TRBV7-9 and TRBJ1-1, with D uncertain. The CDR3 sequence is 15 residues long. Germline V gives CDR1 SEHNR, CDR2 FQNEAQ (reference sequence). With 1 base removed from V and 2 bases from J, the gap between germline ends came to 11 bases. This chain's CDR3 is CASSLEYRGNTEAFF. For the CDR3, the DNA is TGTGCCAGCAGCTTAGAGTACAGAGGAAACACTGAAGCTTTCTTT.

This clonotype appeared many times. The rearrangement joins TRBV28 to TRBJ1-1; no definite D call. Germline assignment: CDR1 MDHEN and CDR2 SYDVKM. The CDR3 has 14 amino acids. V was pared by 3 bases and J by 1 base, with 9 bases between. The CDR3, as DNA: TGTGCCAGCAGTTTTCAAGACGGGAACACTGAAGCTTTCTTT. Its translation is CASSFQDGNTEAFF.

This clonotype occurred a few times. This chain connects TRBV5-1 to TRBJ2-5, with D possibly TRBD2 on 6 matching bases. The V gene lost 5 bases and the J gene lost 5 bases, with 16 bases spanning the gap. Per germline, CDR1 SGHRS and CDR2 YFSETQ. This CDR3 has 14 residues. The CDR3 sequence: CASSSTAGRETQYF. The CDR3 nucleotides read TGCGCCAGCAGTTCGACGGCGGGGAGGGAGACCCAGTACTTC.

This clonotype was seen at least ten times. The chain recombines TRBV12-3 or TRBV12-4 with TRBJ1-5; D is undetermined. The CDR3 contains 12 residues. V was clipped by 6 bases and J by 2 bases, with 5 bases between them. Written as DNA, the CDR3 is TGTGCCAGCAGGGACGGCAATCAGCCCCAGCATTTT. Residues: CASRDGNQPQHF.

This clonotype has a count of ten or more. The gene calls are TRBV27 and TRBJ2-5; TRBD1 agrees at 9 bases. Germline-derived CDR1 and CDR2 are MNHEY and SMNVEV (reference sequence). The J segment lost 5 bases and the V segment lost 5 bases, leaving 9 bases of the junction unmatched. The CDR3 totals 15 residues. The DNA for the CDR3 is TGTGCCAGCAGTCCCACGACAGGGGGAAGTGAGACCCAGTACTTC. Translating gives CASSPTTGGSETQYF.

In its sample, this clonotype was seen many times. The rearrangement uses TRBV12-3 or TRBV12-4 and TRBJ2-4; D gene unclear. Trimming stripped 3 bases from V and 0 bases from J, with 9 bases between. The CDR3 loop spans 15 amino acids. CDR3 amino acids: CASSFLSLAKNIQYF. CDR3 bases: TGTGCCAGCAGTTTTTTATCATTAGCCAAAAACATTCAGTACTTC.

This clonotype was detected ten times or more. The CDR3 loop reads CASSQSAGQGPGDEQFF. The CDR3 nucleotides are TGCGCCAGCAGCCAATCCGCCGGGCAGGGGCCAGGAGATGAGCAGTTCTTC. The chain links TRBV4-3 to TRBJ2-1, with D possibly matching TRBD1 (6 bases). The CDR3 loop spans 17 amino acids. Germline-derived CDR1 and CDR2 are LGHNA and YSLEER. Trimming stripped 2 bases from V and 8 bases from J, with 22 bases between.

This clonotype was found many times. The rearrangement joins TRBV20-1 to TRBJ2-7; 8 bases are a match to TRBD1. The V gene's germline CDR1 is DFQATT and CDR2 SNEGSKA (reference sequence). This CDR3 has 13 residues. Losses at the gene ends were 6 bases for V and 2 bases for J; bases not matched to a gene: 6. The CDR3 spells CSAGGQAAYEQYF. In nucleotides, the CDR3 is TGCAGTGCCGGGGGACAGGCCGCCTACGAGCAGTACTTC.

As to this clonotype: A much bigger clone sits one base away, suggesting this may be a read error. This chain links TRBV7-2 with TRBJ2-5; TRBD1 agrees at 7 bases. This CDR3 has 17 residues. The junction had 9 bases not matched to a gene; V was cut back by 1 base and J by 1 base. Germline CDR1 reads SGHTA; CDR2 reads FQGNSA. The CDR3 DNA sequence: TGTGCCAGCAGCTTAGTTTTCTACAGGGGTCGCCAAGAGACCCAGTACTTC. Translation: CASSLVFYRGRQETQYF. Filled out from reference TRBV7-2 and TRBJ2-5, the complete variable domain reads GAGVSQSPSNKVTEKGKDVELRCDPISGHTALYWYRQSLGQGLEFLIYFQGNSAPDKSGLPSDRFSAERTGGSVSTLTIQRTQQEDSAVYLCASSLVFYRGRQETQYFGPGTRLLVL.

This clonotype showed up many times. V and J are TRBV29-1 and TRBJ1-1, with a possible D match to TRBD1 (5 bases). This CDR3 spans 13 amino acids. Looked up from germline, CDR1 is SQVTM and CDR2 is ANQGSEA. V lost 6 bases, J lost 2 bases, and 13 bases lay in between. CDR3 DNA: TGCAGCGTCCGGGACGAATTTAACACTGAAGCTTTCTTT. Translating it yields CSVRDEFNTEAFF.

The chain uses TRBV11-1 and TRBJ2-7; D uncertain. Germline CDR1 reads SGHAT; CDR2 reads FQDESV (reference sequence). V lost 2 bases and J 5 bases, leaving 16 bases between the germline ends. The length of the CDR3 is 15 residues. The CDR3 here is CASSLRATSTDEQYF. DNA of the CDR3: TGTGCCAGCAGCTTACGGGCCACAAGTACCGACGAGCAGTACTTC.

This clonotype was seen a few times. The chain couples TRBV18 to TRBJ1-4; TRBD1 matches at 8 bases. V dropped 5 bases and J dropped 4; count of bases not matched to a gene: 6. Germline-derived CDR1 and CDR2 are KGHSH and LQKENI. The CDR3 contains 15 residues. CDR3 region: CASSTGTGLNEKLFF. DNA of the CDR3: TGTGCCAGCTCAACTGGGACAGGACTTAATGAAAAACTGTTTTTT.

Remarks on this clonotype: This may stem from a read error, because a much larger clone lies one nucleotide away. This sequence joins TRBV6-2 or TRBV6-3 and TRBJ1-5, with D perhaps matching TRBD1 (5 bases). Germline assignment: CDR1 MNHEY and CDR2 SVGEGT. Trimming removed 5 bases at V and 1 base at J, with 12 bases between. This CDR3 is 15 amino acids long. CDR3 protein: CASSNDSPSNQPQHF. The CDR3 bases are TGTGCCAGCAGTAATGACAGCCCGAGCAATCAGCCCCAGCATTTT.

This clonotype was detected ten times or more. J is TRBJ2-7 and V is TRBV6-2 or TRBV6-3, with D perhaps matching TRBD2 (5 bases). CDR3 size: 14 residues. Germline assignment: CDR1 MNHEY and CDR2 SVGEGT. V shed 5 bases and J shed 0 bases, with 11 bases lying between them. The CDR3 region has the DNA TGTGCCAGCAGTACCACAGACTACTCCTACGAGCAGTACTTC. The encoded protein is CASSTTDYSYEQYF.

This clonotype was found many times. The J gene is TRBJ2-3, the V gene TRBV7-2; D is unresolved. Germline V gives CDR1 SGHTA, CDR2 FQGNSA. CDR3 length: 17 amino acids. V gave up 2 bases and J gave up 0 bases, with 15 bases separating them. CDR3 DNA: TGTGCCAGCAGCTTATACGGCTCCTCCCCTAGCACAGATACGCAGTATTTT. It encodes CASSLYGSSPSTDTQYF.

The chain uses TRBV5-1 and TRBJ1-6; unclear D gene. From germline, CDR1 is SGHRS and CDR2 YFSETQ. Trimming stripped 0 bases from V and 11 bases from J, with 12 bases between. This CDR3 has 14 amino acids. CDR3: CASSLALSDAPLHF. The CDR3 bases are TGCGCCAGCAGCTTGGCTCTAAGTGATGCACCCCTCCACTTT.

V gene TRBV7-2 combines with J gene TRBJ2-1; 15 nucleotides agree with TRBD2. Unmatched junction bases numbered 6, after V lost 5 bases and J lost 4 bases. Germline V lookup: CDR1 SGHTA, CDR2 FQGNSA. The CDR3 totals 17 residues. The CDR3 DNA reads TGTGCCAGCAGCCCTTGGACTAGCGGGGGGGCTTACAATGAGCAGTTCTTC. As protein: CASSPWTSGGAYNEQFF.